Presented here are 26 T cell receptor beta chains from one specimen sequenced in a study of spatial heterogeneity in lung cancer. The time point denotes: sample taken at primary tumor resection. Via MiXCR, TCRdb re-called the 5' RACE reads, giving one row per CDR3 protein. The sample consists of roughly 80,000 distinct CDR3 sequences, 8% of them appearing once. The material was PBMCs, obtained at surgery. Every receptor here comes from a male donor with early-stage non-small cell lung cancer.

This clonotype was counted a few times. The chain carries TRBV21-1 and TRBJ2-6; TRBD1 is the table's D call, not checked against the DNA. TRBV21-1 counts as a pseudogene. The CDR3 contains 18 residues. DNA of the CDR3: TGTGCCAGCAGCAAAGGTTACAGGCTCCTCTCTGGGGCCAACGTCCTGACTTTC. Residues: CASSKGYRLLSGANVLTF.

This clonotype has ten or more counts. The V and J genes are TRBV10-3 and TRBJ2-7, with 10 bases aligning to TRBD2. This CDR3 is 14 amino acids long. V lost 6 bases to trimming and J lost 2 bases; unmatched junction nucleotides: 4. Germline CDR1 is ENHRY and CDR2 is SYGVKD. The CDR3 protein is CAISRTSGTYEQYF. Written as DNA, the CDR3 is TGTGCCATCAGCCGGACTAGCGGCACCTACGAGCAGTACTTC.

The CDR3 nucleotides read TGTGCCAGCTCATTTCTAGAGGGATCCTACAATGAGCAGTTCTTC. It translates to CASSFLEGSYNEQFF. The chain employs TRBV18 and TRBJ2-1; TRBD2 is a possible D gene (5 bases). V was cut by 5 bases and J by 1 base, with 12 bases left in between. CDR1 is KGHSH and CDR2 is LQKENI in the germline V gene. The CDR3 is 15 amino acids.

Many counts were recorded for this clonotype. The rearrangement uses TRBV9 and TRBJ1-2, with 7 nucleotides matching TRBD1. In germline, CDR1 is SGDLS, CDR2 YYNGEE. This CDR3 region has 14 residues. V trimming: 0 bases; J trimming: 2 bases; junction bases outside the gene matches: 1. CDR3: CASSVGQGNYGYTF. The DNA of the CDR3 is TGTGCCAGCAGCGTAGGACAGGGCAACTATGGCTACACCTTC.

J is TRBJ2-1 and V is TRBV20-1, with 13 bases matching TRBD2. This CDR3 has 16 amino acids. Germline V gene lookup returns CDR1 DFQATT and CDR2 SNEGSKA (reference sequence). With 0 bases clipped from V and 3 bases from J, the junction kept 2 bases outside the gene matches. Here the CDR3 reads CSAREGTSGNYNEQFF. The CDR3 region has the DNA TGCAGTGCTAGAGAAGGGACTAGCGGGAACTACAATGAGCAGTTCTTC.

The chain combines TRBV18 with TRBJ2-1, with 12 bases matching TRBD2. Unmatched junction bases numbered 12, after V lost 3 bases and J lost 9 bases. The CDR3 consists of 17 residues. Germline CDR1 is KGHSH and CDR2 is LQKENI. The CDR3 spells CASSPPSGRAIGSEQFF. The CDR3 nucleotides are TGTGCCAGCTCACCGCCTAGCGGGAGGGCCATAGGTAGTGAGCAGTTCTTC. Looking up the rest from reference TRBV18 and TRBJ2-1 gives the full variable domain: NAGVMQNPRHLVRRRGQEARLRCSPMKGHSHVYWYRQLPEEGLKFMVYLQKENIIDESGMPKERFSAEFPKEGPSILRIQQVVRGDSAAYFCASSPPSGRAIGSEQFFGPGTRLTVL.

This clonotype has only a few counts. The rearrangement uses TRBV7-9 and TRBJ1-1, with D uncertain. Germline CDR1 reads SEHNR; CDR2 reads FQNEAQ (reference sequence). This CDR3 region has 15 residues. V lost 0 bases and J lost 0, with 8 bases in between. The CDR3 here is CASSLATGMNTEAFF. The CDR3 DNA sequence: TGTGCCAGCAGCTTAGCGACCGGGATGAACACTGAAGCTTTCTTT.

The chain links TRBV5-1 to TRBJ2-1; perhaps TRBD1 as D (6 bases). The V gene lost 4 bases and the J gene lost 0 bases, with 17 bases spanning the gap. Germline V gene sequence: CDR1 SGHRS, CDR2 YFSETQ. The CDR3 spans 17 residues. The CDR3 loop is CASSAFGAGDSYNEQFF. The CDR3 nucleotides are TGCGCCAGCAGCGCCTTCGGGGCAGGGGACTCCTACAATGAGCAGTTCTTC.

The chain joins TRBV7-2 to TRBJ2-7, with 7 positions matching TRBD2. Germline V lookup: CDR1 SGHTA, CDR2 FQGNSA. There are 15 residues in the CDR3. Trimming cost V 5 bases and J 2 bases; bases outside gene matches: 9. CDR3 in DNA: TGTGCCAGCAGCGCTGGGAGGGGTTCAACCTACGAGCAGTACTTC. It encodes CASSAGRGSTYEQYF.

This clonotype was picked up many times. V is TRBV5-1 and J is TRBJ2-7, with D possibly being TRBD2 (5 bases). The CDR3 extends over 14 amino acids. The V and J ends lost 2 bases and 3 bases respectively, with 12 bases between them. The germline V gene encodes CDR1 SGHRS and CDR2 YFSETQ. The CDR3 coding sequence is TGCGCCAGCAGCTTTCGGGAAATGAGCTACGAGCAGTACTTC. Its translation: CASSFREMSYEQYF.

This chain connects TRBV11-3 to TRBJ2-3; D is perhaps TRBD2 (5 bases). Per germline, CDR1 SGHNT and CDR2 YENEEA. V was pared by 1 base and J by 3 bases, with 8 bases between. The CDR3 is 14 residues long. The CDR3 bases are TGTGCCAGCAGCTTAGCCCCGGGAACAGATACGCAGTATTTT. Its translation is CASSLAPGTDTQYF. Combining the CDR3 with reference TRBV11-3 and TRBJ2-3 gives the whole variable domain EAGVVQSPRYKIIEKKQPVAFWCNPISGHNTLYWYLQNLGQGPELLIRYENEEAVDDSQLPKDRFSAERLKGVDSTLKIQPAELGDSAVYLCASSLAPGTDTQYFGPGTRLTVL.

This clonotype has a count of ten or more. The genes are TRBV12-3 or TRBV12-4 and TRBJ2-7, with D possibly being TRBD1 or TRBD2 (5 bases each). There are 14 residues in the CDR3. The V gene lost 6 bases and the J gene lost 1 base, with 13 bases spanning the gap. CDR3 residues: CASSTWDRSYEQYF. The CDR3 bases are TGTGCCAGCAGCACCTGGGACCGATCCTACGAGCAGTACTTC.

The rearrangement joins TRBV27 to TRBJ2-7; D is possibly TRBD1 (6 bases). Germline CDR1 is MNHEY and CDR2 is SMNVEV (reference sequence). This CDR3 has 14 amino acids. Trimming stripped 4 bases from V and 3 bases from J, with 13 bases between. CDR3 nucleotides: TGTGCCAGCAGTTCCCGCACAGGGTACTACGAGCAGTACTTC. This codes for CASSSRTGYYEQYF.

This clonotype was seen many times. This chain uses TRBV2 with TRBJ2-4; D gene unclear. The germline V gene encodes CDR1 SNHLY and CDR2 FYNNEI. This CDR3 region has 11 residues. V shed 4 bases and J shed 4 bases, with 2 bases lying between them. CDR3 nucleotides: TGTGCCAGCAGTGGAAAAAACATTCAGTACTTC. As protein: CASSGKNIQYF.

The table lists this clonotype with a few counts. The gene calls are TRBV2 and TRBJ2-7; 7 positions match TRBD2. V lost 6 bases to trimming and J lost 1 base; unmatched junction nucleotides: 12. This CDR3 comprises 16 residues. Germline V lookup: CDR1 SNHLY, CDR2 FYNNEI. This chain's CDR3 is CASSQWEGQGSYEQYF. DNA for the CDR3: TGTGCCAGCAGCCAATGGGAGGGTCAAGGATCCTACGAGCAGTACTTC.

This clonotype came up many times. The chain uses TRBV12-3 or TRBV12-4 and TRBJ2-7; D tentatively reads TRBD1 or TRBD2 (5 bases each). V was cut by 8 bases and J by 2 bases, with 16 bases left in between. The CDR3 covers 14 residues. CDR3: CASGRRDGTYEQYF. DNA of the CDR3: TGTGCCAGCGGCCGTCGGGACGGCACCTACGAGCAGTACTTC.

In its sample, this clonotype was seen a few times. This sequence joins TRBV6-6 and TRBJ2-7; D unresolved. This CDR3 has 14 amino acids. V was cut by 7 bases and J by 2 bases, with 15 bases left in between. The V gene's germline CDR1 is MNHNY and CDR2 SVGAGI (reference sequence). The CDR3 loop is CASTPTFPPYEQYF. The DNA for the CDR3 is TGTGCCAGCACCCCCACATTTCCTCCCTACGAGCAGTACTTC.

The V gene is TRBV24-1, the J gene TRBJ1-1; 7 bases map to TRBD1. After removal of 9 bases from V and 1 base from J, the junction contained 1 base not matched to a gene. CDR3 size: 12 residues. Germline V gives CDR1 KGHDR, CDR2 SFDVKD. The CDR3 coding sequence is TGTGCCACCCAGGGGGAGAACACTGAAGCTTTCTTT. This encodes CATQGENTEAFF.

This clonotype was picked up a small number of times. This chain connects TRBV2 to TRBJ2-7; 9 positions match TRBD2. CDR1 SNHLY and CDR2 FYNNEI come from the germline V gene. V lost 1 base and J lost 7; bases outside the gene matches: 11. This CDR3 contains 16 residues. The CDR3 nucleotides read TGTGCCAGCAGTGAAGAGGACAGGAACCTAGCGGGGGAGCAGTACTTC. It codes for CASSEEDRNLAGEQYF.

The chain joins TRBV7-2 to TRBJ1-1; TRBD1 matches at 8 bases. The CDR3 is 14 residues long. V gave up 2 bases and J gave up 11 bases; unmatched junction bases: 10. The germline gives CDR1 SGHTA, CDR2 FQGNSA. This CDR3 reads CASSLLAGQASAFF. The CDR3 DNA reads as TGTGCCAGCAGCTTATTGGCGGGACAGGCATCGGCTTTCTTT.

At least ten counts were recorded for this clonotype. V gene TRBV20-1 combines with J gene TRBJ1-1; TRBD1 aligns across 8 bases. The CDR3 runs 11 residues. The ends lost 5 bases at V and 11 bases at J; junction bases unmatched: 7. Germline V gene data show CDR1 as DFQATT and CDR2 as SNEGSKA (reference sequence). Here the CDR3 reads CSASDRVGAFF. CDR3 sequence (DNA): TGCAGTGCTTCGGACAGGGTAGGTGCTTTCTTT.

This clonotype was seen only a few times. The V gene is TRBV19, the J gene TRBJ1-1; TRBD1 matches at 7 bases. Germline CDR1 reads LNHDA; CDR2 reads SQIVND (reference sequence). This CDR3 spans 14 amino acids. V trimming: 3 bases; J trimming: 1 base; junction bases outside the gene matches: 2. This CDR3 reads CASSIQGGNTEAFF. The DNA for the CDR3 is TGTGCCAGTAGTATCCAGGGGGGGAACACTGAAGCTTTCTTT.

CDR3: CAISGSGTTDTQYF. Here the CDR3 DNA reads TGTGCCATCAGCGGTAGCGGAACCACAGATACGCAGTATTTT. The rearrangement links TRBV10-3 to TRBJ2-3, with D possibly matching TRBD2 (6 bases). The CDR3 has 14 residues. The V gene lost 6 bases and the J gene lost 2 bases, with 12 bases spanning the gap. Looked up from germline, CDR1 is ENHRY and CDR2 is SYGVKD.

This clonotype appeared a few times. The chain combines TRBV5-4 with TRBJ1-1, with D possibly matching TRBD1 (5 bases). Trimming cost V 4 bases and J 6 bases, with 22 bases left between them. The CDR3 totals 16 residues. Germline CDR1 is SGHNT and CDR2 is YYREEE (reference sequence). In DNA, the CDR3 is TGTGCCAGCAGCATCGATTCCGGGGCCAAAGGTTCTGAAGCTTTCTTT. This translates into CASSIDSGAKGSEAFF.

The table lists this clonotype with a few counts. J is TRBJ1-5 and V is TRBV30; D remains unclear. With 5 bases removed from V and 0 bases from J, the gap between germline ends came to 8 bases. The CDR3 has 13 amino acids. The germline V gene encodes CDR1 GTSNPN and CDR2 SVGIG (reference sequence). The CDR3 DNA follows: TGTGCCTGGGCGGTGTATAGCAATCAGCCCCAGCATTTT. Translating gives CAWAVYSNQPQHF.

This clonotype showed up many times. The CDR3 nucleotides are TGTGCCAGCAAAGTTTTACACAGGGGGCCATTCAATGAGCAGTTCTTC. Translated, it gives CASKVLHRGPFNEQFF. This chain links TRBV28 with TRBJ2-1, with 9 nucleotides matching TRBD1. V gave up 7 bases and J gave up 6 bases; unmatched junction bases: 13. Germline values: CDR1 MDHEN, CDR2 SYDVKM. The CDR3 spans 16 residues.